One and the same sample provided the 17 T cell receptor beta chains below, sequenced in a study of Ad26.COV2.S vaccination and SARS-CoV-2 variants. Measured with immunoSEQ multiplex PCR; TCRdb has only the in-frame clones, and not every one. This sample has hundreds of thousands of clones, with about 90% found just once. Sequencing was performed on peripheral blood, taken after recovery from COVID-19. Receptor source: a human donor who had recovered from COVID-19.

The CDR3 nucleotides read TGTGCCAGCAGCACCCTAAGGGGGGAGGGGCAAGAGACCCAGTACTTC. Translated, it gives CASSTLRGEGQETQYF. This chain links TRBV6-6 with TRBJ2-5; a possible D gene is TRBD2 (7 bases). This CDR3 comprises 16 residues. Germline CDR1 MNHNY, CDR2 SVGAGI (reference sequence). Trimming took 6 bases from V and 2 from J, leaving 19 bases between them.

This sequence joins TRBV7-6 and TRBJ1-3; D is ambiguous. In germline, CDR1 is SGHVS, CDR2 FNYEAQ. V lost 2 bases, J lost 5 bases, and 7 bases lay in between. The CDR3 has 13 amino acids. CDR3 DNA: TGTGCCAGCAGCTTACCAGACCGAAACACCATATATTTT. Translated, it gives CASSLPDRNTIYF.

This clone was recorded only once. The genes are TRBV6-5 and TRBJ1-6; perhaps TRBD1 as D (5 bases). The CDR3 has 15 amino acids. The V end lost 6 bases, the J end lost 0 bases, and 9 bases lay between the germline ends. Per germline, CDR1 MNHEY and CDR2 SVGAGI. DNA of the CDR3: TGTGCCAGCAGCGCAGGGAGCTCCTATAATTCACCCCTCCACTTT. Translated, it gives CASSAGSSYNSPLHF.

Only a few counts were recorded for this clone. This chain uses TRBV19 with TRBJ2-7; 9 bases align to TRBD1. Germline CDR1 LNHDA, CDR2 SQIVND (reference sequence). V dropped 4 bases and J dropped 2; count of bases not matched to a gene: 3. The CDR3 spans 14 residues. DNA of the CDR3: TGTGCCAGTAGTAGCCGACAGGGGGCCTACGAGCAGTACTTC. Its translation: CASSSRQGAYEQYF.

This chain joins TRBV4-1 and TRBJ2-1; tentatively, D is TRBD2 (6 bases). This CDR3 has 16 residues. The germline CDR1 and CDR2 sequences are MGHRA and YSYEKL. V lost 0 bases and J 3 bases, leaving 12 bases between the germline ends. The CDR3 nucleotides are TGCGCCAGCAGCCAAGATCTGGAGGGTTTCTACAATGAGCAGTTCTTC. Translation: CASSQDLEGFYNEQFF.

The V call is TRBV5-5, the J call TRBJ1-1; D is ambiguous. The CDR3 loop spans 11 amino acids. V lost 6 bases, J lost 3 bases, and 6 bases lay in between. CDR1 SGHKS and CDR2 YYEKEE come from the germline V gene (reference sequence). CDR3 nucleotides: TGTGCCAGCACTGGAGACACTGAAGCTTTCTTT. Translating it yields CASTGDTEAFF.

J is TRBJ1-1 and V is TRBV19; no reliable D call. Trimming shortened V by 1 base and J by 0 bases, and 6 bases separated the two germline ends. This CDR3 spans 14 amino acids. Looked up from germline, CDR1 is LNHDA and CDR2 is SQIVND (reference sequence). The CDR3 here is CASSIGTLNTEAFF. The CDR3, as DNA: TGTGCCAGTAGTATAGGAACCCTGAACACTGAAGCTTTCTTT.

V is TRBV6-6 and J is TRBJ2-6; D perhaps matches TRBD1 (6 bases). This CDR3 has 17 amino acids. Germline CDR1 and CDR2: MNHNY and SVGAGI (reference sequence). V lost 5 bases, J lost 0 bases, and 14 bases lay in between. The CDR3 is CASSPQGIPSGANVLTF. In nucleotides, the CDR3 is TGTGCCAGCAGTCCACAGGGTATACCCTCTGGGGCCAACGTCCTGACTTTC.

The rearrangement links TRBV21-1 to TRBJ1-2. TRBV21-1 is designated a pseudogene. This CDR3 region has 13 residues. In DNA, the CDR3 is TGTGCCAGCAGCAAACGAAGAAACTATGTCTACACCTTC. Encoded protein: CASSKRRNYVYTF.

The chain recombines TRBV18 with TRBJ2-7; TRBD1 matches at 9 bases. CDR1 is KGHSH and CDR2 is LQKENI in the germline V gene. Losses at the gene ends were 4 bases for V and 4 bases for J; bases not matched to a gene: 5. There are 14 residues in the CDR3. In DNA form, the CDR3 reads TGTGCCAGCTCACGGACAGGGGAGAGGTACGAGCAGTACTTC. Residues: CASSRTGERYEQYF.

Remarks on this clone: This may be a read error: a much more frequent sequence differs by one nucleotide. This chain joins TRBV5-1 and TRBJ2-5; the D is unclear. The germline V gene has CDR1 SGHRS and CDR2 YFSETQ. This CDR3 is 11 amino acids long. Between the trimmed V and J ends, which lost 0 bases and 4 bases, there was a span of 1 base. CDR3 region: CASSLVETQYF. The CDR3 region has the DNA TGCGCCAGCAGCTTGGTAGAGACCCAGTACTTC.

This clone was seen once. The rearrangement uses TRBV9 and TRBJ2-3, with D perhaps TRBD1 (5 bases). V was clipped by 0 bases and J by 5 bases, with 13 bases between them. The CDR3 is 15 residues long. In germline, CDR1 is SGDLS, CDR2 YYNGEE. The CDR3 loop is CASSVDLGVQDTQYF. In nucleotides, the CDR3 is TGTGCCAGCAGCGTAGACCTAGGGGTACAAGATACGCAGTATTTT.

The rearrangement joins TRBV19 to TRBJ1-5; tentatively, D is TRBD1 (6 bases). The CDR3 is made up of 14 amino acids. Deletions cut 9 bases from V and 4 bases from J, with 16 bases between. Germline CDR1 is LNHDA and CDR2 is SQIVND (reference sequence). Here the CDR3 reads CASRNGQLNQPQHF. The CDR3 nucleotides are TGTGCCAGCCGTAATGGACAGCTGAATCAGCCCCAGCATTTT.

The gene calls are TRBV5-1 and TRBJ1-3; D perhaps matches TRBD1 (5 bases). CDR1 SGHRS and CDR2 YFSETQ come from the germline V gene. The CDR3 runs 15 residues. Trimming took 0 bases from V and 1 from J, leaving 8 bases between them. CDR3 sequence: CASSLAGGSGNTIYF. The CDR3 DNA reads TGCGCCAGCAGCTTGGCCGGGGGATCTGGAAACACCATATATTTT.

The rearrangement joins TRBV19 to TRBJ1-3; D is uncertain. Trimming left V 0 bases short and J 0 bases short, with 6 bases between. The CDR3 spans 15 residues. Germline-derived CDR1 and CDR2 are LNHDA and SQIVND (reference sequence). CDR3: CASSIDQSSGNTIYF. CDR3 bases: TGTGCCAGTAGTATAGATCAGAGCTCTGGAAACACCATATATTTT.

This clone has a single count. The chain links TRBV11-2 to TRBJ1-2; possibly TRBD1 for D (5 bases). Per the germline V gene, CDR1 is SGHAT and CDR2 is FQNNGV. This CDR3 is built from 16 residues. V was clipped by 5 bases and J by 6 bases, with 22 bases between them. CDR3 in DNA: TGTGCCAGCAGCCCACAAGGGACTCTCCCCACGGATGGCTACACCTTC. Encoded protein: CASSPQGTLPTDGYTF.

V gene TRBV19 combines with J gene TRBJ2-7, with D possibly being TRBD1 or TRBD2 (5 bases each). The V gene's germline CDR1 is LNHDA and CDR2 SQIVND (reference sequence). V was trimmed by 5 bases and J by 4 bases, leaving 12 bases between them. This CDR3 comprises 13 residues. CDR3 protein: CASSRGGPYEQYF. CDR3 coding DNA: TGTGCCAGTAGTCGTGGGGGTCCATACGAGCAGTACTTC.